The following is a TCR beta chain sequence with its context. The clone's antigen remains unknown. No much larger clone is present one base from it, and per-base qualities are unavailable. These data are taken from a study of T-cell reconstitution after alpha-beta-depleted transplantation in children (dated by TCRdb to between 2015 and 2016). Regarding the complete study: T-cell immune reconstitution after TCRalphabeta/CD19-depleted allogeneic hematopoietic cell transplantation in children was quantitatively tracked in the study by means of TCR repertoire profiling.

Overall results and qualifications from the work: Apparently early alphabetaT-cell count recovery about two months after transplant reportedly relied on only several hundred rapidly expanded clones derived from non-depleted graft cells. Over the following months the frequencies of hyperexpanded clones went down, and after one year T-cell counts and TCRbeta diversity were mostly credited to newly produced T cells. The high TCRbeta diversity at day 60 in some patients was ascribed to recipient T cells and intrathymic progenitors that had survived conditioning.

The library was built by means of PCR. Instrument used: Illumina HiSeq 2500. To normalize quantification of the TCRbeta repertoire, the TCR libraries were built with molecular barcoding that relied on unique molecular identifiers. TCRdb's own reprocessing of the public reads used fastp at Q25 and MiXCR and kept productive beta chains. Records with the same CDR3 protein are collapsed into one entry carrying the most frequent genes and DNA. Within this sample are nearly 200,000 distinct CDR3 sequences, with about 6% of them counted one time only. Around 4.1% of the sample is taken by the ten largest. The germline V gene provides CDR1 LGHNA and CDR2 YNFKEQ. The junction shows trimming of 3 bases on V and 3 bases on J, plus 24 bases between the germline ends. Spanning cysteine to phenylalanine, the CDR3 consists of 19 amino acids. CDR3 DNA is the only sequence kept; it has 57 bases, read in frame from the first base.

The sample's treatment or condition label, in plain terms: allogeneic hematopoietic cell transplantation with graft depleted of TCRalphabeta T cells and CD19 B cells. The children who served as transplant recipients had been given grafts of TCRalphabeta/CD19-depleted allogeneic hematopoietic cells. This receptor was identified in a girl younger than two with combined immunodeficiency, due to receive a stem cell transplant. The source was PBMCs, collected before TCRalphabeta/CD19-depleted stem cell transplant. The rearranged chain carries TRBV4-2 and TRBJ2-1; D gene: possibly TRBD2, on 7 matching bases. The CDR3 is CASSHEVGLVGGGYNEQFF. The nucleotide sequence is TGTGCCAGCAGCCACGAAGTCGGACTAGTAGGGGGGGGCTACAATGAGCAGTTCTTC.